This TCR beta chain was observed in a study of blood T cells in healthy people across ages. Points from the study as a whole: Estimated diversity that came from one million T cells was considered an underestimate. Strongly correlated with naive T cell percentage was TCR beta diversity.

Then a second PCR, running roughly 7 to 11 cycles, was carried out with a sample-barcoded 5' primer and a J-beta primer mix. TCRdb recomputed calls from the 5' RACE reads with MiXCR, one row per CDR3 protein. The sample carries some 760,000 distinct CDR3 sequences, 25% recorded once. CDR3 length: 14 amino acids. CDR1 and CDR2 from the germline V gene are SQVTM and ANQGSEA. The V and J ends lost 7 bases and 4 bases respectively, with 18 bases between them. A word on this clonotype: The antigen is not known.

These same data were also listed under a study on T cells of mothers and their children.

V usage is TRBV29-1 and J usage is TRBJ2-3; tentatively, D is TRBD1 or TRBD2 (5 bases each). The sequenced material came from blood. The TCR originated in a boy aged 5-17 years in good health. CDR3 DNA sequence: TGCAGCGCCGAGGACTTTCTCAGGGCAGATACGCAGTATTTT. Encoded protein: CSAEDFLRADTQYF.